This is a list of T cell receptor beta chains from one sample in a study of cytomegalovirus exposure and HLA in healthy donors. TCRdb's copy holds only in-frame clones and misses some; the assay was immunoSEQ multiplex PCR. The sample lists approximately 100,000 clones, about 70% occurring once. The material sequenced was PBMCs. The source is a woman between 18 and 29 years old in good health and CMV-seropositive. The CDR3 runs from the conserved cysteine through the conserved F or W. Each record gives: J gene, D gene, V gene, clone size, CDR3 protein, CDR3 DNA. The D gene is left open where the match is weak. Size tells how often a clone was seen (once, few, many) or the class of an expanded clone, and some rows leave it out.

>TRBJ2-7|TRBD2|TRBV10-3|.
CAISLLAGTAGSYEQYF
TGTGCCATCAGTCTGCTAGCGGGAACCGCTGGATCCTACGAGCAGTACTTC
>TRBJ2-5|TRBD2|TRBV6-1|.
CASSRAGGPEETQYF
TGTGCCAGCAGTAGAGCGGGAGGGCCAGAAGAGACCCAGTACTTC
>TRBJ2-7|.|TRBV28|.
CASSFGTPYEQYF
TGTGCCAGCAGTTTCGGGACACCCTACGAGCAGTACTTC
>TRBJ2-1|TRBD2|TRBV5-1|.
CASSLALAGHYNEQFF
TGCGCCAGCAGCTTGGCCCTAGCGGGGCACTACAATGAGCAGTTCTTC
>TRBJ1-4|TRBD1|TRBV5-1|.
CASSLSGQGAGEKLFF
TGCGCCAGCAGCTTGTCGGGACAGGGGGCAGGTGAAAAACTGTTTTTT
>TRBJ1-2|.|TRBV30|few
CAWRGLGVNYGYTF
TGTGCCTGGAGGGGGCTAGGGGTTAACTATGGCTACACCTTC
>TRBJ2-5|TRBD2|TRBV30|few
CAWSTSGSETQYF
TGTGCCTGGAGTACCAGCGGGAGTGAGACCCAGTACTTC
>TRBJ2-1|.|TRBV6-5|.
CASSTWDTSLHEQFF
TGTGCCAGCAGTACCTGGGACACCAGTTTGCATGAGCAGTTCTTC
>TRBJ1-1|TRBD1|TRBV4-1|.
CASSQGTGHLEAFF
TGCGCCAGCAGCCAAGGGACAGGGCATCTTGAAGCTTTCTTT
>TRBJ2-3|TRBD2|TRBV5-1|.
CASSRASGGPTDTQYF
TGCGCCAGCAGCCGCGCTAGCGGGGGCCCCACAGATACGCAGTATTTT
>TRBJ1-5|.|TRBV19|few
CASRVGRSFSNQPQHF
TGTGCCAGTAGGGTGGGCAGATCCTTCAGCAATCAGCCCCAGCATTTT
>TRBJ1-2|.|TRBV28|.
CASRPGTPTHYGYTF
TGTGCCAGCAGACCAGGTACCCCGACCCACTATGGCTACACCTTC
>TRBJ2-7|.|TRBV19|once
CASSIVGAIEQYF
TGTGCCAGTAGTATAGTGGGCGCGATCGAGCAGTACTTC
>TRBJ2-1|.|TRBV7-8|.
CASSPTSSSYNEQFF
TGTGCCAGCAGCCCAACCTCGAGCTCCTACAATGAGCAGTTCTTC
>TRBJ2-1|TRBD2|TRBV27|.
CASSFAFLAGGPNNEQFF
TGTGCCAGCAGTTTTGCCTTCCTAGCGGGAGGGCCTAACAATGAGCAGTTCTTC
>TRBJ2-2|TRBD2|TRBV15|few
CATSRVSGRVNTGELFF
TGTGCCACCAGCAGAGTCAGCGGGAGGGTGAACACCGGGGAGCTGTTTTTT
>TRBJ2-7|TRBD1|TRBV5-1|.
CASSWGTGTYEQYF
TGCGCCAGCAGCTGGGGGACAGGGACTTACGAGCAGTACTTC
>TRBJ2-7|.|TRBV10-3|.
CAISEADLSYEQYF
TGTGCCATCAGTGAAGCGGACCTTAGCTACGAGCAGTACTTC
>TRBJ1-2|.|TRBV4-3|.
CASSQDRELYGYTF
TGCGCCAGCAGCCAAGATAGGGAGCTCTATGGCTACACCTTC
>TRBJ1-5|TRBD1|TRBV7-8|once
CASSLAGGQAQRPQHF
TGTGCCAGCAGCTTAGCGGGGGGACAGGCCCAACGGCCCCAGCATTTT
>TRBJ2-2|TRBD2|TRBV18|few
CASSALANMNTGELFF
TGTGCCAGCTCGGCACTAGCGAATATGAACACCGGGGAGCTGTTTTTT
>TRBJ1-1|.|TRBV30|.
CAWSQGVVVEAFF
TGTGCCTGGAGTCAAGGGGTGGTGGTTGAAGCTTTCTTT
>TRBJ2-6|.|TRBV5-1|few
CASSLRSGSQPISGANVLTF
TGCGCCAGCAGCTTAAGATCCGGGAGCCAACCTATCTCTGGGGCCAACGTCCTGACTTTC
>TRBJ2-1|.|TRBV21-1|.
CASSNWGPLSSYNEQFF
TGTGCCAGCAGCAATTGGGGCCCCCTCAGCTCCTACAATGAGCAGTTCTTC
>TRBJ1-1|TRBD1|TRBV5-1|.
CASSRATGGSTEAFF
TGCGCCAGCAGCAGGGCGACAGGGGGAAGTACTGAAGCTTTCTTT
>TRBJ1-2|.|TRBV7-9|.
CASRQGGGNGYTF
TGTGCCAGCAGACAGGGAGGGGGAAATGGCTACACCTTC
>TRBJ2-7|TRBD2|TRBV5-1|.
CASSSRLATSYEQYF
TGCGCCAGCAGCTCCCGACTAGCGACCTCCTACGAGCAGTACTTC
>TRBJ1-1|TRBD1|TRBV30|.
CALDREVTEAFF
TGTGCCTTGGACAGGGAGGTCACTGAAGCTTTCTTT
>TRBJ2-1|TRBD2|TRBV15|once
CATSRDGLAGPNEQFF
TGTGCCACCAGCAGGGACGGACTAGCGGGACCAAATGAGCAGTTCTTC
>TRBJ1-2|TRBD1|TRBV4-1|.
CASSQAGGGDGYTF
TGCGCCAGCAGCCAGGCAGGGGGCGGGGATGGCTACACCTTC
>TRBJ2-7|.|TRBV7-9|.
CASSFWLTYGSKPYEQYF
TGTGCCAGCAGCTTTTGGTTAACTTACGGGAGCAAACCCTACGAGCAGTACTTC
>TRBJ2-1|TRBD2|TRBV9|.
CASSLSGRATGNEQFF
TGTGCCAGCAGTCTTAGCGGGAGGGCCACGGGGAATGAGCAGTTCTTC
>TRBJ2-1|TRBD1|TRBV27|.
CASSRTGLQREQFF
TGTGCCAGCAGTCGGACAGGGCTCCAACGGGAGCAGTTCTTC
>TRBJ2-3|TRBD1|TRBV5-4|once
CASSLEWGTGLGDTQYF
TGTGCCAGCAGCCTTGAATGGGGGACAGGCCTCGGGGATACGCAGTATTTT
>TRBJ2-5|TRBD1|TRBV28|.
CASSQSTGQHQETQYF
TGTGCCAGCAGTCAAAGTACGGGACAGCACCAAGAGACCCAGTACTTC
>TRBJ2-1|.|TRBV7-2|.
CASSLRRSNEQFF
TGTGCCAGCAGCTTAAGGAGGTCTAATGAGCAGTTCTTC
>TRBJ2-7|.|TRBV7-9|.
CASSLDGTYEQYF
TGTGCCAGCAGCTTGGACGGGACCTACGAGCAGTACTTC
>TRBJ2-1|TRBD2|TRBV9|few
CASSGSGSSYNEQFF
TGTGCCAGCAGCGGTAGCGGGAGCTCCTACAATGAGCAGTTCTTC
>TRBJ2-7|TRBD1|TRBV28|.
CASSPPGQGVYEQYF
TGTGCCAGCAGTCCGCCGGGACAGGGAGTTTACGAGCAGTACTTC